Sequencing of this TCR beta chain was carried out in a study of shared clonotypes between healthy human individuals. The study's findings and limits: Measured sharing among donors was expected to vary with sequencing depth. It was the non-shared clonotypes that had lower generation probabilities than clonotypes shared by all four donors.

Remarks on this clone: What it recognizes is unknown.

CDR1 and CDR2 (germline): MNHEY, SMNVEV (reference sequence). This CDR3 is built from 14 residues. Trimming took off 6 bases at V and 1 base at J, with 10 bases between the two ends. The sorted-subset replicate PCRs were given around 0.2 ug DNA, which is 31,000 or so T cell genomes. This table comes from immunoSEQ multiplex PCR, and its TCRdb copy is limited to in-frame clones, with some not included. The sample lists fewer than 1.6 million clones; approximately 98.5% were seen once. Donors were Caucasian adults residing in Nashville, Tennessee, USA. The gene calls are TRBV27 and TRBJ2-1; no clear D. Sequences were obtained from naive CD4+ T cells sorted from blood. The subset denotes: CD45RA+ positively selected. This clonotype was sampled from a man aged 25 to 40 in good health. The DNA for the CDR3 is TGTGCCAGCAGCTTGGATCCGTCCTACAATGAGCAGTTCTTC. The encoded protein is CASSLDPSYNEQFF.